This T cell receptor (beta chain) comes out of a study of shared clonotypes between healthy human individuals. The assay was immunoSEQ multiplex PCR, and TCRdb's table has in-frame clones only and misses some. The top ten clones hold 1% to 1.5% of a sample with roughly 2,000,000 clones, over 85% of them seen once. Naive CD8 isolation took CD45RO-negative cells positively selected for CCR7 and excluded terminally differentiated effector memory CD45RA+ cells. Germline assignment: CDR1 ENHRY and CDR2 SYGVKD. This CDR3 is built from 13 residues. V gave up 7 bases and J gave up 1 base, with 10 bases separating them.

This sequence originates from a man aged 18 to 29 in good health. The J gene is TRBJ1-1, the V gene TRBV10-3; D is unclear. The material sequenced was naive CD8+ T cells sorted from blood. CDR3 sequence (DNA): TGTGCCATCATGAGGGAAAGGAACACTGAAGCTTTCTTT. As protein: CAIMRERNTEAFF.